This entry lists 20 T cell receptor beta chains sequenced from one sample in a study of T-cell reconstitution after alpha-beta-depleted transplantation in children. Using unique molecular identifiers, the investigators prepared the TCRbeta library. MiXCR, run by TCRdb on the PCR reads, gives a single entry per CDR3 protein. The data show about 340,000 distinct CDR3 sequences, under 13% seen once. The sequencing here drew on PBMCs from the stem cell graft donor, taken from the stem cell graft. These receptors were collected from a human donor who donated a stem cell graft to a child with acute lymphoblastic leukemia.

This clonotype was counted between two and nine times. The rearrangement joins TRBV4-3 to TRBJ2-2; 7 bases match TRBD2. This CDR3 has 17 amino acids. J was trimmed by 3 bases and V by 0 bases; bases with no gene match: 7. Germline V gene sequence: CDR1 LGHNA, CDR2 YSLEER. The CDR3 protein is CASSQEVRGRDTGELFF. The DNA of the CDR3 is TGCGCCAGCAGCCAAGAGGTCCGGGGGAGGGACACCGGGGAGCTGTTTTTT.

This chain links TRBV15 with TRBJ2-1; 7 bases line up with TRBD1. From germline, CDR1 is LNHNV and CDR2 YYDKDF (reference sequence). CDR3 length: 14 residues. V lost 6 bases and J lost 2; bases outside the gene matches: 4. The CDR3 DNA sequence: TGTGCCACCAGAGCGACAGGGACCTACAATGAGCAGTTCTTC. As protein: CATRATGTYNEQFF.

This clonotype was observed a handful of times. This chain connects TRBV4-3 to TRBJ2-2; D tentatively fits TRBD1 or TRBD2 (5 bases each). The CDR3 is 16 amino acids. Germline lookup yields CDR1 LGHNA and CDR2 YSLEER. V was cut by 0 bases and J by 2 bases, with 10 bases left in between. This chain's CDR3 is CASSQDDGANTGELFF. DNA of the CDR3: TGCGCCAGCAGCCAAGACGACGGGGCCAACACCGGGGAGCTGTTTTTT.

This clonotype was seen a handful of times. This chain links TRBV7-2 with TRBJ2-7; 8 bases match TRBD2. CDR1 and CDR2 (germline): SGHTA, FQGNSA. J was trimmed by 0 bases and V by 0 bases; bases with no gene match: 4. The CDR3 extends over 16 amino acids. The CDR3 sequence: CASSLAEGLASYEQYF. DNA of the CDR3: TGTGCCAGCAGCTTAGCGGAAGGACTAGCCTCCTACGAGCAGTACTTC.

V gene TRBV10-3 combines with J gene TRBJ2-1; 8 nucleotides match TRBD2. The V gene end was trimmed by 10 bases and the J gene end by 8 bases; junction bases not matched to a gene: 10. The CDR3 sequence is 13 residues long. Germline V gene data show CDR1 as ENHRY and CDR2 as SYGVKD. The CDR3 loop is CATGGASQYEQFF. The CDR3 nucleotides read TGTGCCACCGGGGGGGCTTCACAATATGAGCAGTTCTTC.

This clonotype occurred a few times. The chain uses TRBV4-3 and TRBJ1-4, with D uncertain. The CDR3 totals 13 residues. Germline CDR1 reads LGHNA; CDR2 reads YSLEER. Deletions cut 2 bases from V and 10 bases from J, with 11 bases between. The CDR3 nucleotides read TGCGCCAGCAGCCAAACTTCACATGGAAAACTGTTTTTT. This gives the protein CASSQTSHGKLFF.

This clonotype was recorded a few times. CDR3 loop: CASSHSGSPNNEQFF. The CDR3 bases are TGTGCCAGCTCACACTCCGGGTCCCCTAACAATGAGCAGTTCTTC. This sequence joins TRBV18 and TRBJ2-1; D not certain. This CDR3 comprises 15 residues. The V and J ends lost 4 bases and 5 bases respectively, with 15 bases between them. Germline lookup yields CDR1 KGHSH and CDR2 LQKENI.

This clonotype turned up a few times. The chain employs TRBV12-3 or TRBV12-4 and TRBJ2-1, with D hard to call. V gave up 0 bases and J gave up 10 bases, with 10 bases separating them. CDR3 length: 13 residues. CDR3 region: CASSLAMDREQFF. The CDR3 nucleotides read TGTGCCAGCAGTTTAGCTATGGATCGGGAGCAGTTCTTC.

The DNA for the CDR3 is TGTGCCAGCAGCGGGGAGGTAGCGGGTAGCTCCTACGAGCAGTACTTC. Its translation is CASSGEVAGSSYEQYF. The chain employs TRBV7-9 and TRBJ2-7; 7 nucleotides align to TRBD2. CDR1 SEHNR and CDR2 FQNEAQ come from the germline V gene (reference sequence). The length of the CDR3 is 16 residues. Trimming cost V 5 bases and J 0 bases; bases outside gene matches: 10.

This clonotype was detected a few times. This chain uses TRBV20-1 with TRBJ1-4; a weak D match, TRBD1 (6 bases). Trimming stripped 1 base from V and 5 bases from J, with 20 bases between. This CDR3 is built from 17 residues. Per the germline V gene, CDR1 is DFQATT and CDR2 is SNEGSKA (reference sequence). This CDR3 reads CSARGLPDRNWNEKLFF. The CDR3 DNA is TGCAGTGCTAGAGGACTACCCGACAGGAACTGGAATGAAAAACTGTTTTTT.

This clonotype was observed many times. The chain carries TRBV6-2 or TRBV6-3 and TRBJ2-4; D may be TRBD2 (5 bases). Trimming took 2 bases from V and 3 from J, leaving 17 bases between them. The CDR3 is 17 residues long. CDR1 is MNHEY, CDR2 SVGEGT, per germline. In DNA form, the CDR3 reads TGTGCCAGCAGTTACGGAGGCGAAGGAGGAATCAAAAACATTCAGTACTTC. Translation: CASSYGGEGGIKNIQYF.

In its sample, this clonotype was seen a few times. The gene calls are TRBV6-1 and TRBJ1-2, with TRBD1 matching over 11 bases. Looked up from germline, CDR1 is MNHNS and CDR2 is SASEGT. CDR3 length: 15 amino acids. Germline trimming cut 4 bases from V and 6 bases from J; bases unmatched to any gene: 7. Here the CDR3 DNA reads TGTGCCAGCAGTGCCGAGGACAGGGGGCCCCATGGCTACACCTTC. Its translation is CASSAEDRGPHGYTF.

This clonotype was observed at least ten times. V and J are TRBV4-1 and TRBJ1-2; tentatively, D is TRBD1 (5 bases). The germline V gene has CDR1 MGHRA and CDR2 YSYEKL. V lost 0 bases, J lost 7 bases, and 9 bases lay in between. The CDR3 runs 13 residues. The CDR3 is CASSQDFGAGYTF. The CDR3 DNA sequence: TGCGCCAGCAGCCAAGATTTCGGGGCTGGCTACACCTTC.

Remarks on this clonotype: An end of the junction does not agree with germline; a read error may underlie this. The chain is built from TRBV7-9 and TRBJ2-3; D is ambiguous. The CDR3 runs 16 residues. Germline V CDR1 and CDR2: SEHNR, FQNEAQ (reference sequence). The CDR3 bases are TGTGCCAGCAGCTTGACGAGCGTACCTGTCACAGCTACGCAGTATTTT. Residues: CASSLTSVPVTATQYF.

This chain joins TRBV13 and TRBJ2-7, with TRBD1 matching over 10 bases. Germline loops: CDR1 PRHDT, CDR2 FYEKMQ (reference sequence). CDR3 length: 15 residues. The CDR3 DNA follows: TGTTTTGGGACAGGGGTCCAAAAGGGCTCCTACGAGCAGTACTTC. Translation: CFGTGVQKGSYEQYF.

The gene calls are TRBV7-8 and TRBJ1-4; the D gene is possibly TRBD1 (5 bases). With 5 bases removed from V and 8 bases from J, the gap between germline ends came to 9 bases. This CDR3 comprises 12 residues. CDR1 and CDR2 from the germline V gene are SGHVS and FQNEAQ. The CDR3 here is CASSPPGEKLFF. CDR3 DNA sequence: TGTGCCAGCAGCCCCCCAGGGGAAAAACTGTTTTTT.

This clonotype was seen a handful of times. CDR3 sequence: CATSDPRASGDTQYF. The CDR3 region has the DNA TGTGCCACCAGTGATCCCCGGGCCTCGGGGGATACGCAGTATTTT. This chain uses TRBV24-1 with TRBJ2-3; D is possibly TRBD2 (5 bases). V was clipped by 3 bases and J by 6 bases, with 15 bases between them. This CDR3 has 15 residues. Germline V gene data show CDR1 as KGHDR and CDR2 as SFDVKD.

This clonotype showed up just a few times. The rearrangement links TRBV5-1 to TRBJ2-7, with 13 bases lining up with TRBD2. CDR3 length equals 16 residues. The germline gives CDR1 SGHRS, CDR2 YFSETQ. Trimming took 0 bases from V and 3 from J; bases not matched to a gene: 3. The CDR3 DNA follows: TGCGCCAGCAGCTTGGGACTAGCGGGAGGATTCTACGAGCAGTACTTC. It codes for CASSLGLAGGFYEQYF. Supplemented by reference TRBV5-1 and TRBJ2-7, the full variable domain reads KAGVTQTPRYLIKTRGQQVTLSCSPISGHRSVSWYQQTPGQGLQFLFEYFSETQRNKGNFPGRFSGRQFSNSRSEMNVSTLELGDSALYLCASSLGLAGGFYEQYFGPGTRLTVT.

V and J are TRBV19 and TRBJ1-1, with D unresolved. Germline CDR1 reads LNHDA; CDR2 reads SQIVND (reference sequence). V was trimmed by 5 bases and J by 12 bases, leaving 19 bases between them. The CDR3 is 13 amino acids. The CDR3 protein is CASSSRTEGGSFF. The CDR3 nucleotides read TGTGCCAGTAGTTCTAGGACTGAGGGCGGATCTTTCTTT.

This clonotype was detected many times. The chain combines TRBV20-1 with TRBJ2-4, with D possibly TRBD1 on 6 matching bases. The CDR3 length is 15 residues. Germline V lookup: CDR1 DFQATT, CDR2 SNEGSKA (reference sequence). V lost 6 bases and J lost 3, with 18 bases in between. CDR3 sequence (DNA): TGCAGTGCCGCCATCTCAGGGGTGGGCAAAAACATTCAGTACTTC. Amino acid sequence: CSAAISGVGKNIQYF.